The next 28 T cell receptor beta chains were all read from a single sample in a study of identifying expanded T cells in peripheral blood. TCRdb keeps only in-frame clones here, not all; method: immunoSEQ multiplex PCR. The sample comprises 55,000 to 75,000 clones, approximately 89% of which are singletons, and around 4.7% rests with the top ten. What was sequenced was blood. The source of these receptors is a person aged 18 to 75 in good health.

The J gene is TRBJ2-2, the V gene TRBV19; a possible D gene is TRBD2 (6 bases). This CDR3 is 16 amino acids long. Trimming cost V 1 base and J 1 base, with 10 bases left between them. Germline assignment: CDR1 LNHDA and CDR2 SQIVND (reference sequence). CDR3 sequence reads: CASSIVGEENTGELFF. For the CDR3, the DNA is TGTGCCAGTAGTATAGTAGGGGAGGAGAACACCGGGGAGCTGTTTTTT. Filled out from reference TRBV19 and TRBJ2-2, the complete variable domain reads DGGITQSPKYLFRKEGQNVTLSCEQNLNHDAMYWYRQDPGQGLRLIYYSQIVNDFQKGDIAEGYSVSREKKESFPLTVTSAQKNPTAFYLCASSIVGEENTGELFFGEGSRLTVL.

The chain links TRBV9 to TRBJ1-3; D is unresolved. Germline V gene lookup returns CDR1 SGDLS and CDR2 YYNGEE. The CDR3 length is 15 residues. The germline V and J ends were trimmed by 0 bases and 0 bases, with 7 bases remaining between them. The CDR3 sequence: CASSVEDLSGNTIYF. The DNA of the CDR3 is TGTGCCAGCAGCGTAGAGGACCTCTCTGGAAACACCATATATTTT.

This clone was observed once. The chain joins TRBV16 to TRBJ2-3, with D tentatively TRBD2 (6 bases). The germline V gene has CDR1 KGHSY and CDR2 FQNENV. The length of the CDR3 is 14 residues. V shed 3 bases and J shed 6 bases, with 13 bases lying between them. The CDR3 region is CASSHRGGRDTQYF. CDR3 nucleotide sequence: TGTGCCAGCAGCCACCGTGGAGGGAGGGATACGCAGTATTTT.

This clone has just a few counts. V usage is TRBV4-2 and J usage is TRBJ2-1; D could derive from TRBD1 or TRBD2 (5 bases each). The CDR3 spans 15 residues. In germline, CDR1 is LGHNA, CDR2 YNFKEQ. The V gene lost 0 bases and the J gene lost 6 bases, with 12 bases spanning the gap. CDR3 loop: CASSQDRGTSNEQFF. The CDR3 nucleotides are TGTGCCAGCAGCCAAGATAGGGGAACTAGCAATGAGCAGTTCTTC.

The CDR3 reads CASSLVRNTGELFF. The CDR3 DNA reads as TGTGCCAGCAGCTTAGTTCGGAACACCGGGGAGCTGTTTTTT. The V gene is TRBV7-9, the J gene TRBJ2-2; D unresolved. V was pared by 1 base and J by 1 base, with 4 bases between. The CDR3 sequence is 14 residues long. Per germline, CDR1 SEHNR and CDR2 FQNEAQ (reference sequence).

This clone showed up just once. In DNA, the CDR3 is TGCGCCAGCAGCCGGGGGACACAACCCATCTTCGAGCAGTACTTC. Translated, it gives CASSRGTQPIFEQYF. The rearrangement joins TRBV5-1 to TRBJ2-7, with D perhaps being TRBD1 or TRBD2 (6 bases each). The V end lost 4 bases, the J end lost 6 bases, and 20 bases lay between the germline ends. Looked up from germline, CDR1 is SGHRS and CDR2 is YFSETQ. The CDR3 spans 15 residues. Full variable domain (remainder filled in from reference TRBV5-1 and TRBJ2-7): KAGVTQTPRYLIKTRGQQVTLSCSPISGHRSVSWYQQTPGQGLQFLFEYFSETQRNKGNFPGRFSGRQFSNSRSEMNVSTLELGDSALYLCASSRGTQPIFEQYFGPGTRLTVT.

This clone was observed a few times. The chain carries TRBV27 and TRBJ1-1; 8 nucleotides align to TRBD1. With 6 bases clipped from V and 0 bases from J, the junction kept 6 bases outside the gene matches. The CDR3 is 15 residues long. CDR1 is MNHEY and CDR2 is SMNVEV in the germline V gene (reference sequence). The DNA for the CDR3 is TGTGCCAGCAGAAGACAGGGGTCTATGAACACTGAAGCTTTCTTT. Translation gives CASRRQGSMNTEAFF.

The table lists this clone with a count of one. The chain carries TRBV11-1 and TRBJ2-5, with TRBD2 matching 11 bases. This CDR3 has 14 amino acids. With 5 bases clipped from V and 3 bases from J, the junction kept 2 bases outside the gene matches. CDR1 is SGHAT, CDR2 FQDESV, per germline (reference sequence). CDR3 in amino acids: CASSKGLAEETQYF. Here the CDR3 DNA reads TGTGCCAGCAGCAAGGGACTAGCGGAAGAGACCCAGTACTTC. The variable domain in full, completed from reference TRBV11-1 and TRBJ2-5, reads EAEVAQSPRYKITEKSQAVAFWCDPISGHATLYWYRQILGQGPELLVQFQDESVVDDSQLPKDRFSAERLKGVDSTLKIQPAELGDSAMYLCASSKGLAEETQYFGPGTRLLVL.

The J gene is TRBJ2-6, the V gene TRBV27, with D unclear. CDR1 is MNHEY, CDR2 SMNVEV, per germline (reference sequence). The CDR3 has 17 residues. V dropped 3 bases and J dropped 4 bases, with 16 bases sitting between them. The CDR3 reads CASSFWAGRAGANVLTF. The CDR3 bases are TGTGCCAGCAGTTTTTGGGCAGGACGGGCAGGGGCCAACGTCCTGACTTTC.

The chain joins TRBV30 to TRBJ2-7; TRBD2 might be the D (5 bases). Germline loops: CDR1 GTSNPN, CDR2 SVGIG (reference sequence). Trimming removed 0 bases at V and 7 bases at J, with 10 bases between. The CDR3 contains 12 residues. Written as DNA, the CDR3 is TGTGCCTGGAGTGTTGGACTGGGGGAGCAGTACTTC. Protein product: CAWSVGLGEQYF. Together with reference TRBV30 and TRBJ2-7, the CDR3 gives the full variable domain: SQTIHQWPATLVQPVGSPLSLECTVEGTSNPNLYWYRQAAGRGLQLLFYSVGIGQISSEVPQNLSASRPQDRQFILSSKKLLLSDSGFYLCAWSVGLGEQYFGPGTRLTVT.

CDR3 in DNA: TGTGCCTGGTCGAGGGCCGGCTATGGCTACACCTTC. Residues: CAWSRAGYGYTF. The rearrangement uses TRBV30 and TRBJ1-2; D is unclear. The CDR3 totals 12 residues. Trimming stripped 5 bases from V and 4 bases from J, with 11 bases between. Germline lookup yields CDR1 GTSNPN and CDR2 SVGIG (reference sequence).

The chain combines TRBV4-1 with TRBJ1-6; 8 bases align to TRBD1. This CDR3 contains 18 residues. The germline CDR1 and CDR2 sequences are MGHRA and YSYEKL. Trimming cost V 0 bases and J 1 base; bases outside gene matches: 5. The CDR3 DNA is TGCGCCAGCAGCCAAGACAGGGGGCGTTCGTCCTATAATTCACCCCTCCACTTT. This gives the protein CASSQDRGRSSYNSPLHF.

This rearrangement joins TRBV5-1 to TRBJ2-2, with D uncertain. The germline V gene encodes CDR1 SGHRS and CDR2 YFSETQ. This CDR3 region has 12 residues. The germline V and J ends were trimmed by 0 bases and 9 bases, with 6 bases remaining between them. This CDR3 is CASSLEGWELFF. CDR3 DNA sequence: TGCGCCAGCAGCTTGGAAGGGTGGGAGCTGTTTTTT.

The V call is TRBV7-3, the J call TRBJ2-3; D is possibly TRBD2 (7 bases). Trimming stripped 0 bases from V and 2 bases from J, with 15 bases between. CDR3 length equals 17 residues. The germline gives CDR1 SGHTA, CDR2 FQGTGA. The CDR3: CASSLTAGGGSTDTQYF. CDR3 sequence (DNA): TGTGCCAGCAGCTTAACCGCGGGCGGGGGCTCCACAGATACGCAGTATTTT.

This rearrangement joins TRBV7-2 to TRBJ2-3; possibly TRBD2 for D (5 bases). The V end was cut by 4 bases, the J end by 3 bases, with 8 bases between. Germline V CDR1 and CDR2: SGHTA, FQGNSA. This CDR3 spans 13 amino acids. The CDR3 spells CASSYRRTDTQYF. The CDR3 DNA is TGTGCCAGCAGCTACCGGAGGACAGATACGCAGTATTTT. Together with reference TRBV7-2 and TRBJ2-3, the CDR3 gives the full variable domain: GAGVSQSPSNKVTEKGKDVELRCDPISGHTALYWYRQSLGQGLEFLIYFQGNSAPDKSGLPSDRFSAERTGGSVSTLTIQRTQQEDSAVYLCASSYRRTDTQYFGPGTRLTVL.

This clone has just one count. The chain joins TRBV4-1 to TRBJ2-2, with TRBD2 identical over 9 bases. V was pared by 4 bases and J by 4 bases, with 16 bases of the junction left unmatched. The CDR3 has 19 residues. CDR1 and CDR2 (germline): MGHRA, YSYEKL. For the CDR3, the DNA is TGCGCCAGCAGCCCTACCTACTCCGGGACTAGCTCTCTCACCGGGGAGCTGTTTTTT. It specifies CASSPTYSGTSSLTGELFF.

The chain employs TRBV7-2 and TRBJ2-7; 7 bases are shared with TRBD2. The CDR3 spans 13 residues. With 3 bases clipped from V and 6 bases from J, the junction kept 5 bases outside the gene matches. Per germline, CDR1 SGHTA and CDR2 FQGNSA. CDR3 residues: CASSLVSGGEQYF. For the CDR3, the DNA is TGTGCCAGCAGCTTGGTGTCGGGAGGCGAGCAGTACTTC. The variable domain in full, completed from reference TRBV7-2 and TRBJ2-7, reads GAGVSQSPSNKVTEKGKDVELRCDPISGHTALYWYRQSLGQGLEFLIYFQGNSAPDKSGLPSDRFSAERTGGSVSTLTIQRTQQEDSAVYLCASSLVSGGEQYFGPGTRLTVT.

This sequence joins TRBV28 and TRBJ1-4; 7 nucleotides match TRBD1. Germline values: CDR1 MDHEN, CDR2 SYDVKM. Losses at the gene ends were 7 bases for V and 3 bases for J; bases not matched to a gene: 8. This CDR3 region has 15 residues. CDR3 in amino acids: CASTATGMSNEKLFF. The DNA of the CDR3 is TGTGCCAGCACGGCGACAGGGATGTCTAATGAAAAACTGTTTTTT.

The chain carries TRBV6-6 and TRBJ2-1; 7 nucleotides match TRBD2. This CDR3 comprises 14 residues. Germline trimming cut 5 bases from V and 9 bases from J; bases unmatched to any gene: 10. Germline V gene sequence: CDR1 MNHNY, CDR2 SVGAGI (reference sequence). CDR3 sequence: CASSHGGLGSEQFF. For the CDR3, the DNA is TGTGCCAGCAGTCACGGGGGGTTGGGGAGTGAGCAGTTCTTC.

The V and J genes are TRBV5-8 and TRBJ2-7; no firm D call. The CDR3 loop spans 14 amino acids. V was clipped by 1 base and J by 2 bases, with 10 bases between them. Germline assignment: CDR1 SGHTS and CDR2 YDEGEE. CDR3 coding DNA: TGTGCCAGCAGCTTGAGAAGGGCAGCCTACGAGCAGTACTTC. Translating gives CASSLRRAAYEQYF.

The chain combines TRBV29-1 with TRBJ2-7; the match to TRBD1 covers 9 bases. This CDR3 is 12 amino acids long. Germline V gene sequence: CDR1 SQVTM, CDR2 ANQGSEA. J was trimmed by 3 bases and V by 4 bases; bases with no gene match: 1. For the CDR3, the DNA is TGCAGCGTTGGGGGACAGGGCTACGAGCAGTACTTC. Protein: CSVGGQGYEQYF.

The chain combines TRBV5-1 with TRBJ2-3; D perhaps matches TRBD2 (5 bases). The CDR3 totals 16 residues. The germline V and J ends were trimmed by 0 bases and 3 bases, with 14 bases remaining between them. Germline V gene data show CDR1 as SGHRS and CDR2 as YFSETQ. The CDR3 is CASSLGETSPTDTQYF. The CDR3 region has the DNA TGCGCCAGCAGCTTGGGGGAGACATCACCAACAGATACGCAGTATTTT. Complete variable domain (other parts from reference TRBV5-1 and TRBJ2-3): KAGVTQTPRYLIKTRGQQVTLSCSPISGHRSVSWYQQTPGQGLQFLFEYFSETQRNKGNFPGRFSGRQFSNSRSEMNVSTLELGDSALYLCASSLGETSPTDTQYFGPGTRLTVL.

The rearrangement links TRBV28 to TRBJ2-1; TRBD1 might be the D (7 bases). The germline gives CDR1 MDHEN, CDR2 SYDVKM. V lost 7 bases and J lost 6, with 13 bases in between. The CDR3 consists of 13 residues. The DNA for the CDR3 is TGTGCCAGCACACCAGGGGGGCCCAATGAGCAGTTCTTC. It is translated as CASTPGGPNEQFF.

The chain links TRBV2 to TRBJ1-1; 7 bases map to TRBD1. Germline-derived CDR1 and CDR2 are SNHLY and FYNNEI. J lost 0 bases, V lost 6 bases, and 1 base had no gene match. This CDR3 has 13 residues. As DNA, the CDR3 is TGTGCCAGCAGGACAGGGTTGAACACTGAAGCTTTCTTT. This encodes CASRTGLNTEAFF. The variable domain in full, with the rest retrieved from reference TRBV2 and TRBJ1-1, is EPEVTQTPSHQVTQMGQEVILRCVPISNHLYFYWYRQILGQKVEFLVSFYNNEISEKSEIFDDQFSVERPDGSNFTLKIRSTKLEDSAMYFCASRTGLNTEAFFGQGTRLTVV.

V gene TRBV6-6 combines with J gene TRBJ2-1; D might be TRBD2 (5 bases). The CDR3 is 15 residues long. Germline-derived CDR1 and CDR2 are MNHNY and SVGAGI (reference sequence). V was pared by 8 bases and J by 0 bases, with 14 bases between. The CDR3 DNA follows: TGTGCCAGCTCCCCCGGGGATAGCTCCTACAATGAGCAGTTCTTC. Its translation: CASSPGDSSYNEQFF.

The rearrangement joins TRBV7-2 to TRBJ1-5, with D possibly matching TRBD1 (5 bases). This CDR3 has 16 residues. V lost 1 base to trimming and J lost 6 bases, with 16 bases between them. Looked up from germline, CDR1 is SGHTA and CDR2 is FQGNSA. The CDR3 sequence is CASSLDSDSQGQPQHF. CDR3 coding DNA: TGTGCCAGCAGCTTAGATTCCGACAGCCAAGGTCAGCCCCAGCATTTT.

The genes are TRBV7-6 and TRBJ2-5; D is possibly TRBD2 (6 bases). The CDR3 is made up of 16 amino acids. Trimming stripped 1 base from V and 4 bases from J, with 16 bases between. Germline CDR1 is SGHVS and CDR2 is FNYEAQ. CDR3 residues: CASSLEDWGEAETQYF. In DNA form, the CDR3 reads TGTGCCAGCAGCTTAGAAGATTGGGGGGAGGCAGAGACCCAGTACTTC.

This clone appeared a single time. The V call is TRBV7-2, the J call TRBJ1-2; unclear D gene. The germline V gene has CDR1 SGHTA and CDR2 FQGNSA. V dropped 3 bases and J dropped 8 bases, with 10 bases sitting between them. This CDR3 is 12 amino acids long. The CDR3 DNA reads TGTGCCAGCAGCTTCTCTGGAGGGGGCTACACCTTC. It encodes CASSFSGGGYTF. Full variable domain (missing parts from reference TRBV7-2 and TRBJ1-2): GAGVSQSPSNKVTEKGKDVELRCDPISGHTALYWYRQSLGQGLEFLIYFQGNSAPDKSGLPSDRFSAERTGGSVSTLTIQRTQQEDSAVYLCASSFSGGGYTFGSGTRLTVV.